One sample yielded the 29 T cell receptor beta chains listed below, sequenced in a study of blood T cell repertoires in COVID-19. Assay used: immunoSEQ multiplex PCR; TCRdb lists only in-frame clones, some missing. This sample yields just over 300,000 clones, of which roughly 89% are seen a single time; over 1.5% belongs to the top ten. The sample taken for sequencing was peripheral blood. These receptors were collected from a woman younger than 45 with COVID-19, enrolled during active disease.

The CDR3 protein is CASSYRQGTTEAFF. As DNA, the CDR3 is TGTGCCAGCAGCTATAGACAGGGTACGACTGAAGCTTTCTTT. This sequence joins TRBV7-2 and TRBJ1-1; TRBD1 matches 7 bases. This CDR3 region has 14 residues. Losses at the gene ends were 4 bases for V and 5 bases for J; bases not matched to a gene: 7. Germline CDR1 SGHTA, CDR2 FQGNSA.

The J gene is TRBJ1-2, the V gene TRBV19; a weak D match, TRBD1 (5 bases). The CDR3 is made up of 11 amino acids. Germline V CDR1 and CDR2: LNHDA, SQIVND (reference sequence). Trimming removed 8 bases from V and 3 bases from J, with 7 bases in between. The CDR3 DNA follows: TGTGCCAGTCAGACAGACTATGGCTACACCTTC. Translating it yields CASQTDYGYTF.

The genes are TRBV18 and TRBJ1-1; 9 bases match TRBD1. CDR3 size: 14 residues. The trim removed 5 bases at V and 4 bases at J, leaving 5 bases unmatched. Germline CDR1 KGHSH, CDR2 LQKENI. The DNA for the CDR3 is TGTGCCAGCTCAACGGACAGGGGAGCCACTGAAGCTTTCTTT. As protein: CASSTDRGATEAFF.

This chain uses TRBV9 with TRBJ1-2; D not certain. This CDR3 region has 14 residues. Trimming stripped 4 bases from V and 2 bases from J, with 12 bases between. CDR1 SGDLS and CDR2 YYNGEE come from the germline V gene. CDR3 sequence reads: CASSPSTLNYGYTF. The CDR3 coding sequence is TGTGCCAGCAGCCCCTCCACCCTAAACTATGGCTACACCTTC.

The chain uses TRBV27 and TRBJ2-3, with TRBD2 identical over 7 bases. Germline V CDR1 and CDR2: MNHEY, SMNVEV (reference sequence). CDR3 length: 15 amino acids. V was pared by 5 bases and J by 0 bases, with 5 bases of the junction left unmatched. The CDR3, as DNA: TGTGCCAGCAGTCCGCGGGGGATTAGCACAGATACGCAGTATTTT. Protein: CASSPRGISTDTQYF.

The chain couples TRBV5-5 to TRBJ1-1, with D hard to call. Trimming took off 4 bases at V and 10 bases at J, with 17 bases between the two ends. The germline V gene encodes CDR1 SGHKS and CDR2 YYEKEE (reference sequence). The CDR3 has 13 amino acids. Written as DNA, the CDR3 is TGTGCCAGCAGCCGGGGTCTAGAGCTCGGAGCTTTCTTT. Protein: CASSRGLELGAFF.

The chain has TRBV3-1 (or the pseudogene TRBV3-2) and TRBJ1-6; the D gene is possibly TRBD1 (5 bases). The germline V gene has CDR1 LGHDT and CDR2 YNNKEL (reference sequence). The CDR3 is 12 residues long. V lost 11 bases and J lost 9, with 14 bases in between. The CDR3, as DNA: TGTGCCGCCACGGGGGGTAGTTCACCCCTCCACTTT. It codes for CAATGGSSPLHF.

The rearrangement links TRBV9 to TRBJ2-5; a possible D gene is TRBD1 (5 bases). Germline V CDR1 and CDR2: SGDLS, YYNGEE. This CDR3 has 13 amino acids. V lost 0 bases and J 7 bases, leaving 10 bases between the germline ends. CDR3 amino acids: CASSVAQGGTQYF. As DNA, the CDR3 is TGTGCCAGCAGCGTAGCTCAGGGTGGGACCCAGTACTTC.

This chain links TRBV9 with TRBJ1-1, with D tentatively TRBD1 (6 bases). V shed 3 bases and J shed 4 bases, with 10 bases lying between them. Germline CDR1 reads SGDLS; CDR2 reads YYNGEE. The CDR3 is 13 residues long. DNA of the CDR3: TGTGCCAGCAGCGCACAGGGTTTCACTGAAGCTTTCTTT. The encoded protein is CASSAQGFTEAFF.

The rearrangement uses TRBV7-8 and TRBJ1-1, with unresolved D. The CDR3 has 12 residues. V shed 3 bases and J shed 5 bases, with 7 bases lying between them. The germline gives CDR1 SGHVS, CDR2 FQNEAQ. The CDR3 is CASSFMRTEAFF. Here the CDR3 DNA reads TGTGCCAGCAGCTTTATGAGGACTGAAGCTTTCTTT.

The chain recombines TRBV2 with TRBJ1-1; no definite D call. Germline CDR1 is SNHLY and CDR2 is FYNNEI. V was cut by 0 bases and J by 3 bases, with 11 bases left in between. CDR3 length: 15 residues. The DNA for the CDR3 is TGTGCCAGCAGTGAAGCGAGGTCCTCCTACACTGAAGCTTTCTTT. Amino acids: CASSEARSSYTEAFF.

The chain recombines TRBV11-3 with TRBJ1-6, with D unresolved. Trimming removed 4 bases from V and 7 bases from J, with 11 bases in between. The CDR3 contains 14 residues. The germline V gene encodes CDR1 SGHNT and CDR2 YENEEA. In nucleotides, the CDR3 is TGTGCCAGCAGCTATTCGGCGGAAAATTCACCCCTCCACTTT. Translation: CASSYSAENSPLHF.

The sample holds one count of this clone. This chain links TRBV27 with TRBJ2-3; TRBD2 is a possible D gene (6 bases). V was pared by 6 bases and J by 5 bases, with 12 bases between. The CDR3 spans 13 residues. The germline V gene has CDR1 MNHEY and CDR2 SMNVEV (reference sequence). DNA for the CDR3: TGTGCCAGCAGGCTTGGGGGAGGAGATACGCAGTATTTT. Translated: CASRLGGGDTQYF.

This chain links TRBV11-2 with TRBJ1-6; no definite D call. The V end lost 3 bases, the J end lost 4 bases, and 10 bases lay between the germline ends. CDR3 length: 15 residues. Germline CDR1 SGHAT, CDR2 FQNNGV. CDR3 sequence (DNA): TGTGCCAGCAGCTTGAACAGACCTTATAATTCACCCCTCCACTTT. Protein product: CASSLNRPYNSPLHF. Together with reference TRBV11-2 and TRBJ1-6, the CDR3 gives the full variable domain: EAGVAQSPRYKIIEKRQSVAFWCNPISGHATLYWYQQILGQGPKLLIQFQNNGVVDDSQLPKDRFSAERLKGVDSTLKIQPAKLEDSAVYLCASSLNRPYNSPLHFGNGTRLTVT.

This clone was counted once. Other nucleotide sequences from this sample produce the same CDR3. This sequence joins TRBV3-1 (or the pseudogene TRBV3-2) and TRBJ2-7; 8 bases are shared with TRBD1. CDR1 is LGHDT and CDR2 is YNNKEL in the germline V gene (reference sequence). The V gene end was trimmed by 8 bases and the J gene end by 3 bases; junction bases not matched to a gene: 0. The CDR3 is 11 residues long. The DNA for the CDR3 is TGTGCCAGCGGACAGGGCTACGAGCAGTACTTC. It encodes CASGQGYEQYF.

V and J are TRBV6-5 and TRBJ1-1; 9 bases align to TRBD1. This CDR3 spans 15 amino acids. The germline gives CDR1 MNHEY, CDR2 SVGAGI. After removal of 6 bases from V and 5 bases from J, the junction contained 10 bases not matched to a gene. The CDR3 loop is CASRLNRGLGTEAFF. The CDR3 nucleotides are TGTGCCAGCAGGCTAAACAGGGGGCTTGGGACTGAAGCTTTCTTT.

The rearrangement uses TRBV27 and TRBJ2-2; D might be TRBD2 (5 bases). The length of the CDR3 is 12 residues. Trimming stripped 6 bases from V and 7 bases from J, with 9 bases between. Germline V lookup: CDR1 MNHEY, CDR2 SMNVEV (reference sequence). The CDR3 nucleotides read TGTGCCAGCAGCCGCAGCGGCGGGGAGCTGTTTTTT. It yields the protein CASSRSGGELFF.

V and J are TRBV20-1 and TRBJ2-7; D unresolved. The V end lost 4 bases, the J end lost 9 bases, and 4 bases lay between the germline ends. The length of the CDR3 is 8 residues. The germline CDR1 and CDR2 sequences are DFQATT and SNEGSKA (reference sequence). CDR3 bases: TGCAGTGCTACAGGGCAGTACGTC. It yields the protein CSATGQYV.

The chain employs TRBV6-6 and TRBJ1-5; D is uncertain. Germline V gene data show CDR1 as MNHNY and CDR2 as SVGAGI (reference sequence). V dropped 5 bases and J dropped 1 base, with 15 bases sitting between them. This CDR3 spans 16 amino acids. The CDR3 loop reads CASSLPAPGSNQPQHF. The CDR3 nucleotides are TGTGCCAGCAGTCTACCAGCCCCAGGAAGCAATCAGCCCCAGCATTTT.

The chain couples TRBV4-2 to TRBJ2-1; perhaps TRBD2 as D (5 bases). Germline CDR1 LGHNA, CDR2 YNFKEQ. The ends were cut back, 1 base at V and 4 bases at J, with 5 bases in the middle. The CDR3 runs 13 residues. CDR3 nucleotides: TGTGCCAGCAGCCAAGGACTATACAATGAGCAGTTCTTC. It specifies CASSQGLYNEQFF.

Here the CDR3 DNA reads TGCGCCAGCAGCCAATCAGGGGTCCATGAAAAACTGTTTTTT. Amino acid sequence: CASSQSGVHEKLFF. This chain uses TRBV4-1 with TRBJ1-4, with D perhaps matching TRBD1 (6 bases). V was clipped by 2 bases and J by 6 bases, with 10 bases between them. This CDR3 has 14 residues. Germline CDR1 MGHRA, CDR2 YSYEKL.

The rearrangement links TRBV4-2 to TRBJ1-6; D remains unclear. V lost 6 bases to trimming and J lost 9 bases, with 18 bases between them. Germline V gives CDR1 LGHNA, CDR2 YNFKEQ. CDR3 length: 15 residues. The CDR3 loop is CASSPAAGISSPLHF. In DNA form, the CDR3 reads TGTGCCAGCAGTCCGGCCGCGGGGATTAGTTCACCCCTCCACTTT.

The DNA of the CDR3 is TGTGCCAGCAGCCCCGACAGCTTCTCCTACGAGCAGTACTTC. This gives the protein CASSPDSFSYEQYF. The chain joins TRBV7-9 to TRBJ2-7, with a tentative D call TRBD1 (5 bases). The germline gives CDR1 SEHNR, CDR2 FQNEAQ (reference sequence). The length of the CDR3 is 14 residues. V lost 5 bases, J lost 0 bases, and 11 bases lay in between.

The V call is TRBV18, the J call TRBJ1-2; D call uncertain. The CDR3 runs to 13 residues. The germline V and J ends were trimmed by 2 bases and 8 bases, with 12 bases remaining between them. Germline V gene data show CDR1 as KGHSH and CDR2 as LQKENI. The CDR3 protein is CASSPSPAEGYTF. The CDR3 bases are TGTGCCAGCTCACCAAGTCCCGCAGAAGGCTACACCTTC.

The chain recombines TRBV30 with TRBJ1-1; D gene uncertain. CDR1 is GTSNPN, CDR2 SVGIG, per germline (reference sequence). Trimming took 2 bases from V and 4 from J, leaving 11 bases between them. CDR3 size: 13 residues. The CDR3 nucleotides read TGTGCCTGGAGTCGTTCAGGTCTCACTGAAGCTTTCTTT. It specifies CAWSRSGLTEAFF.

The chain couples TRBV4-1 to TRBJ1-1; weak D call: TRBD1 (5 bases). CDR3 length equals 15 residues. The germline V and J ends were trimmed by 4 bases and 2 bases, with 14 bases remaining between them. Germline values: CDR1 MGHRA, CDR2 YSYEKL. Written as DNA, the CDR3 is TGCGCCAGCAGCCTAATGGGGGGAGCTAACACTGAAGCTTTCTTT. It codes for CASSLMGGANTEAFF.

This clone has a single count. The chain recombines TRBV18 with TRBJ2-7; a possible D gene is TRBD1 (7 bases). This CDR3 comprises 16 residues. V lost 3 bases and J lost 1, with 16 bases in between. Germline CDR1 KGHSH, CDR2 LQKENI. CDR3 nucleotides: TGTGCCAGCTCACCGCGCGGCGGGACAGTATCCTACGAGCAGTACTTC. Translating it yields CASSPRGGTVSYEQYF. Full variable domain (rest looked up from reference TRBV18 and TRBJ2-7): NAGVMQNPRHLVRRRGQEARLRCSPMKGHSHVYWYRQLPEEGLKFMVYLQKENIIDESGMPKERFSAEFPKEGPSILRIQQVVRGDSAAYFCASSPRGGTVSYEQYFGPGTRLTVT.

This chain links TRBV5-1 with TRBJ1-2; a weak D match, TRBD1 (5 bases). Germline CDR1 is SGHRS and CDR2 is YFSETQ. The V and J ends lost 0 bases and 1 base respectively, with 10 bases between them. This CDR3 region has 15 residues. CDR3 sequence: CASSLAAGINYGYTF. DNA for the CDR3: TGCGCCAGCAGCTTGGCGGCAGGGATTAACTATGGCTACACCTTC.

CDR3 loop: CAWSPTGIFNSPLHF. DNA for the CDR3: TGTGCCTGGAGTCCAACAGGGATCTTTAATTCACCCCTCCACTTT. This rearrangement joins TRBV30 to TRBJ1-6; tentatively, D is TRBD1 (6 bases). The CDR3 is made up of 15 amino acids. V lost 2 bases and J 6 bases, leaving 14 bases between the germline ends. Germline CDR1 is GTSNPN and CDR2 is SVGIG (reference sequence).